The present T cell receptor beta chain was sequenced within a study of monozygotic twins with inflammatory bowel disease. The quantity of total RNA per TCR library was roughly 3,300 ng. UMIs that included a 6-nucleotide sample barcode were added by template switching, which took place during cDNA synthesis. Each CDR3 protein gets one entry in TCRdb, which reprocessed the 5' RACE reads and gives no DNA. The table lists 440,000 or so distinct CDR3 sequences, with 2% to 2.5% in the top ten. Study outcomes and limitations: Researchers report that IBD patients shared fewer clonotypes with others than healthy twins, especially amid disease activity.

Comments on this clonotype: What it binds is unknown.

This CDR3 has 14 residues. CDR1 and CDR2 from the germline V gene are LNHNV and YYDKDF (reference sequence). It was from whole blood, with no T cell sorting, that total RNA was isolated. This clonotype was obtained from a human donor with ulcerative colitis or Crohn's disease, or a healthy co-twin of an affected twin (not recorded which). The chain couples TRBV15 to TRBJ1-1. The sequenced material came from blood. The CDR3 protein is CATSRNPGNTEAFF.